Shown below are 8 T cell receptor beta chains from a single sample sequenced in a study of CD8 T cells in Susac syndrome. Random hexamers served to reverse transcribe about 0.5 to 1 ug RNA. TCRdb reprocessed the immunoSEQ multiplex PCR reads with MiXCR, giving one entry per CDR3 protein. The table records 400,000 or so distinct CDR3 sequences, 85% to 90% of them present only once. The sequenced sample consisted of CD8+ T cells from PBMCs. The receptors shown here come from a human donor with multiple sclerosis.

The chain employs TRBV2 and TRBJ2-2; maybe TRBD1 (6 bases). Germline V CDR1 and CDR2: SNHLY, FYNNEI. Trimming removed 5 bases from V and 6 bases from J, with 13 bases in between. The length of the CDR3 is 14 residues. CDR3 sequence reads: CASSTPGVSGELFF. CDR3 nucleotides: TGTGCCAGCAGTACCCCAGGGGTATCCGGGGAGCTGTTTTTT.

The CDR3 bases are TGTGCCAGCAGTTTACCTCATTCCTACGAGCAGTACTTC. This gives the protein CASSLPHSYEQYF. The chain recombines TRBV12-3 or TRBV12-4 with TRBJ2-7, with D hard to call. The CDR3 extends over 13 amino acids. V lost 2 bases, J lost 1 base, and 6 bases lay in between.

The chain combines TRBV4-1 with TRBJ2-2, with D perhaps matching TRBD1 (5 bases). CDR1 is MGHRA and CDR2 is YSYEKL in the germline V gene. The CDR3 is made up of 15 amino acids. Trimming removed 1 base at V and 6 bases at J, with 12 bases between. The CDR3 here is CASSQGRQGPGELFF. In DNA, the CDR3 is TGCGCCAGCAGCCAAGGGCGGCAGGGCCCCGGGGAGCTGTTTTTT.

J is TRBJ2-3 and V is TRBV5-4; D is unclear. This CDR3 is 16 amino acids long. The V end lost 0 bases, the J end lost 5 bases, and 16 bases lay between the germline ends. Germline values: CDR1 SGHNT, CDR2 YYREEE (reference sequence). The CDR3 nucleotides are TGTGCCAGCAGCTTGGGGGCCCAGGTCACGGTAGATACGCAGTATTTT. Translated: CASSLGAQVTVDTQYF. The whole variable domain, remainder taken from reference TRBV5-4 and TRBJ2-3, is ETGVTQSPTHLIKTRGQQVTLRCSSQSGHNTVSWYQQALGQGPQFIFQYYREEENGRGNFPPRFSGLQFPNYSSELNVNALELDDSALYLCASSLGAQVTVDTQYFGPGTRLTVL.

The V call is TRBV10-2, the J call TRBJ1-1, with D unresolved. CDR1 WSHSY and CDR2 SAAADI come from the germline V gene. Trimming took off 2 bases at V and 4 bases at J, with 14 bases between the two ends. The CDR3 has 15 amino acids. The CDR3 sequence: CASSEGRVQFTEAFF. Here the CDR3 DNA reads TGCGCCAGCAGTGAGGGACGGGTTCAATTCACTGAAGCTTTCTTT.

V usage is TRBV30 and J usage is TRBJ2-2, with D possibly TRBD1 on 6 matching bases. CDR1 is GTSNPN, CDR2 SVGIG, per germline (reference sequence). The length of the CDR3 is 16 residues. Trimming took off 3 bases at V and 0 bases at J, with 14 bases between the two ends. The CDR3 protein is CAWSGLGQTNTGELFF. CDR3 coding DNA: TGTGCCTGGAGCGGACTCGGACAGACGAACACCGGGGAGCTGTTTTTT.

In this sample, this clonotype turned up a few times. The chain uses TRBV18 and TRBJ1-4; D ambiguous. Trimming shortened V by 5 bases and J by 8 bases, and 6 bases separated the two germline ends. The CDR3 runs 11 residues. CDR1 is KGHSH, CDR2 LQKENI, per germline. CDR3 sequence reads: CASSEGEKLFF. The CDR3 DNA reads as TGTGCCAGCTCAGAAGGAGAAAAACTGTTTTTT.

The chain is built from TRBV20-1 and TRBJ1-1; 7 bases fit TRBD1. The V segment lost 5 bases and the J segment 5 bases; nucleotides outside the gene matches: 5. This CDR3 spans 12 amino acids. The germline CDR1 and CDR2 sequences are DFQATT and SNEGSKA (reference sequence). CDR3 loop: CSARTGRTEAFF. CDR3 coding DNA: TGCAGTGCTCGGACAGGACGAACTGAAGCTTTCTTT.